This T cell receptor (beta chain) comes out of a study of blood T cell repertoires in COVID-19. The germline V and J ends were trimmed by 1 base and 9 bases, with 16 bases remaining between them. The CDR3 totals 16 residues. Per germline, CDR1 SGHTA and CDR2 FQGNSA. Sequencing was performed with immunoSEQ multiplex PCR; in TCRdb, only in-frame clones are kept and a portion is missing. The sample holds around 150,000 clones; roughly four fifths are singletons and the top ten take roughly 3.5%. The source of this sequence is a woman aged 80 or over with acute or convalescent COVID-19. The source material was peripheral blood. The chain is built from TRBV7-2 and TRBJ1-6, with TRBD1 as a possible D gene (6 bases). DNA of the CDR3: TGTGCCAGCAGCTTAGAAAGGGCCAGGGGTGGTTCACCCCTCCACTTT. Translating it yields CASSLERARGGSPLHF.